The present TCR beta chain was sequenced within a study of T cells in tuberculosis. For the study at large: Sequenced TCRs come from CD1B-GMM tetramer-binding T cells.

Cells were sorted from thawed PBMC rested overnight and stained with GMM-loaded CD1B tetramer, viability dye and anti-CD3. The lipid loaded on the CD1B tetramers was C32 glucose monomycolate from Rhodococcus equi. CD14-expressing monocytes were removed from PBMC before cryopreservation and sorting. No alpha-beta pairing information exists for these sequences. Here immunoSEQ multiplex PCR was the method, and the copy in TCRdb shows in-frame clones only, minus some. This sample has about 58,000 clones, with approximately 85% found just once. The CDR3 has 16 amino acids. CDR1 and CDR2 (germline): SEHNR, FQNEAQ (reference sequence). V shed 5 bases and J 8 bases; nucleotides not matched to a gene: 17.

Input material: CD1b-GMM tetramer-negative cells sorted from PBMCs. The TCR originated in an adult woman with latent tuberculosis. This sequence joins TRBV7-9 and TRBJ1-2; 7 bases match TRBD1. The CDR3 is CASSPQWRTGNHGYTF. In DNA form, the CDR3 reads TGTGCCAGCAGCCCACAATGGAGGACAGGAAACCACGGCTACACCTTC.